The T cell receptor (beta chain) under discussion was sequenced for a study of blood T cell repertoires in COVID-19. The overall study: The United States, Italy and Spain supplied acute and convalescent COVID-19 samples. From T cells, B-cell-depleted T cells, or PBMCs came the material, which was cDNA or gDNA.

Here immunoSEQ multiplex PCR was the method, and the copy in TCRdb shows in-frame clones only, minus some. The data contain approximately 100,000 clones, approximately 85% of them singletons. The V and J ends lost 0 bases and 10 bases, in that order; junction bases with no gene match: 7. The CDR3 is 14 residues long. The V gene's germline CDR1 is SGHAT and CDR2 FQDESV (reference sequence). V gene TRBV11-1 combines with J gene TRBJ1-1; 8 bases are a match to TRBD1. The sequence derives from a human donor in a cohort sampled during active COVID-19. The sequenced sample consisted of peripheral blood. CDR3 sequence reads: CASSLAGTGRAAFF. CDR3 DNA sequence: TGTGCCAGCAGCTTAGCCGGGACAGGACGGGCAGCTTTCTTT. The complete variable domain, with remaining parts taken from reference TRBV11-1 and TRBJ1-1, reads EAEVAQSPRYKITEKSQAVAFWCDPISGHATLYWYRQILGQGPELLVQFQDESVVDDSQLPKDRFSAERLKGVDSTLKIQPAELGDSAMYLCASSLAGTGRAAFFGQGTRLTVV.